Below, one T cell receptor beta chain is given with its context. The antigen is undetermined. Stated time point: recipient sample about 28 days before transplant, after cytoreduction. This entry belongs to a study of T cell clonotyping in hematopoietic cell transplantation. General study findings and limits: Cells were unsorted, so CD4 and CD8 contributions were not separated.

Only in-frame clones appear in the TCRdb table, and some are missing; sequencing was by immunoSEQ multiplex PCR. This sample has around 5,400 clones, with around 81% found just once. This CDR3 comprises 15 residues. V was clipped by 1 base and J by 4 bases, with 14 bases between them. Germline values: CDR1 LGHNA, CDR2 YNFKEQ. The receptor comes from a woman in her 50s with acute myeloid leukemia. Some clones in this sample may be carry-over from other donors' samples. Here the sequenced sample was peripheral blood mononuclear cells, taken before stem cell transplant. This chain connects TRBV4-2 to TRBJ2-7, with D unresolved. DNA of the CDR3: TGTGCCAGCAGCCAAGTGTTTACCAATGGGTACGAGCAGTACTTC. As protein: CASSQVFTNGYEQYF.